One T cell receptor beta chain is described in this entry. The antigen it recognizes is unknown. No qualities accompany the bases; no much larger clone lies one base away. This sample was included in a study of blood T cell repertoires in COVID-19 (TCRdb year 2020). In the study overall: Samples from collaborators originated in the United States, Italy and Spain and spanned both the acute and convalescent phases of COVID-19. The prospective study material was composed of cDNA or gDNA derived from T cells, B-cell-depleted T cells, or PBMCs. The dataset comprised deeply sampled blood TCRbeta repertoires from subjects exposed to, actively infected with, or recovered from COVID-19. A freely available public database, intended as a resource for researchers studying the immune response to SARS-CoV-2, is where the repertoires were released. The samples were drawn from two sources: the first 160 participants of the ongoing ImmuneRACE study, and about 1,300 subjects contributed by 6 global collaborators. Sample metadata almost always included a de-identified subject ID, COVID-19 status, age in years and sex. HLA class I and class II types, where available, came from metadata supplied by the sample provider rather than from assay-based typing. What the authors observed across the whole study: The amount of clinical and demographic metadata varied by source and participant and was provided uncurated.

Per the germline V gene, SNHLY is the CDR1 and FYNNEI is the CDR2. The germline ends are 13 bases apart after V is trimmed by 4 bases and J by 6 bases. The CDR3 measures 14 amino acids from cysteine to phenylalanine. Only the CDR3 portion is preserved as DNA: 42 bases, with reading frame beginning at the first base. The collaborating institutions used their own protocols to collect whole blood in K2EDTA tubes. For TCRbeta analysis, collaborators shipped samples as frozen whole blood, isolated PBMCs, or DNA extracted from either of those sample types. The immunoSEQ Assay, a bias-controlled multiplex PCR, was used to amplify TCRbeta CDR3 regions from genomic DNA. Per the source publication's procedure: Within the assay, amplification of reference gene primers was used to estimate how many nucleated cells each sample contained. To quantify the absolute abundance of each unique TCRbeta CDR3 rearrangement, sequence reads were collapsed and filtered. For each sample, productive Simpson clonality was calculated as the square root of Simpson's diversity index over productive rearrangements. Entries here come from immuneACCESS through TCRdb and include only in-frame sequences with V and J called. Some clones fail to appear in such tables; in the studies checked, an unresolved V gene covers under half of the shortfall, and the cause of the remainder is unknown. D and trimming come from the DNA, and the V and J calls and clone size come from that table. In all, the sample holds approximately 70,000 clones, and roughly 91% of those were seen once. Roughly 1.4% of the sample lies in the top ten.

Specimen: peripheral blood. The TCR was taken from a human donor in a cohort sampled during active COVID-19. The chain is made from TRBV2 and TRBJ2-1; the D segment cannot be called with confidence. For the CDR3, the sequence is CASSVRQATNEQFF. The DNA sequence is as follows: TGTGCCAGCAGTGTCAGGCAGGCCACCAATGAGCAGTTCTTC.